This entry is about one T cell receptor (beta chain). The entry originates in a study of human T cells and chemical hapten exposure. TCRdb re-analysed the RACE reads in MiXCR, keeping a single row per CDR3 protein. The sample yields 100,000 to 150,000 distinct CDR3 sequences, approximately 15% seen once. The CDR3 loop spans 14 amino acids. Germline V gene lookup returns CDR1 MNHEY and CDR2 SMNVEV (reference sequence). Trimming cost V 5 bases and J 2 bases, with 10 bases left between them. Time point specified: patch test 1, 2 weeks after DPC sensitization. Described treatment: therapeutic diphenylcyclopropenone sensitization with weekly scalp DPC.

The chain combines TRBV27 with TRBJ1-3; D remains ambiguous. This material consisted of whole blood, taken in connection with sensitization to the hapten diphenylcyclopropenone (DPC). The source of this sequence is a man aged 18 to 29 with alopecia areata. Some clones in this sample may be carry-over from other donors' samples. CDR3 residues: CASSRRIPGNTIYF. CDR3 nucleotide sequence: TGTGCCAGCAGTCGGAGGATACCTGGAAACACCATATATTTT.